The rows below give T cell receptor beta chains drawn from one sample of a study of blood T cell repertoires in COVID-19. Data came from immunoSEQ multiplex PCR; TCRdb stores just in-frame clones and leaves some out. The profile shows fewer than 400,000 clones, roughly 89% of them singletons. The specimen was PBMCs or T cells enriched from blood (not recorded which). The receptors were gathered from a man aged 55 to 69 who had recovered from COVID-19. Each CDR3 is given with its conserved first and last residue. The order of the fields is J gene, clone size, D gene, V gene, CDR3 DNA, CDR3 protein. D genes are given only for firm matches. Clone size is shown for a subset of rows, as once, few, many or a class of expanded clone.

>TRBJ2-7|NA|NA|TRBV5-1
TGCGCCAGCAGCTTGGCTGCGGGTTACGAGCAGTACTTC
CASSLAAGYEQYF
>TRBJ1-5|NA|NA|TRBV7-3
TGTGCCAGCAGCTTATCCAGGGACTCTAATCAGCCCCAGCATTTT
CASSLSRDSNQPQHF
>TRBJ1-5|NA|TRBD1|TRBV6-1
TGTGCCAGCAGTGAGGACAGGGGTTTCAATCAGCCCCAGCATTTT
CASSEDRGFNQPQHF
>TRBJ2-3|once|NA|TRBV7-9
TGTGCCAGCAGCTTAAATCAGGATACGCAGTATTTT
CASSLNQDTQYF
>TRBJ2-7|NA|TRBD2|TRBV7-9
TGTGCCAGCAGCTTAGGGGGCGGGAGGTCGAACGAGCAGTACTTC
CASSLGGGRSNEQYF
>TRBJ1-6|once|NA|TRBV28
TGTGCCAGCAGTCGCAAGATTGACAGCTATTCACCCCTCCACTTT
CASSRKIDSYSPLHF
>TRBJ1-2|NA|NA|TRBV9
TGTGCCAGCAGCGTAGGGAGGGGCAACTATGGCTACACCTTC
CASSVGRGNYGYTF
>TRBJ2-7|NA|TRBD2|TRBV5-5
TGTGCCAGCAGCTTGGTGGCGGGAGGGCTCTACGAGCAGTACTTC
CASSLVAGGLYEQYF
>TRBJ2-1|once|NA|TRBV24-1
TGTGCCACCAGTGATTTGGGCCAGGAGGATGAGCAGTTCTTC
CATSDLGQEDEQFF
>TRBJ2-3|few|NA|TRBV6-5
TGTGCCAGCAGTTTTGCTCTTAGAAGCACAGATACGCAGTATTTT
CASSFALRSTDTQYF
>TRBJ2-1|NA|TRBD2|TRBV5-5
TGTGCCAGCAGCCCACGCCGCCTAGCGGGAGACCACAATGAGCAGTTCTTC
CASSPRRLAGDHNEQFF
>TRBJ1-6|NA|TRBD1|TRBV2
TGTGCCAGCAGTGTGGGACAGGGGAGTTCACCCCTCCACTTT
CASSVGQGSSPLHF
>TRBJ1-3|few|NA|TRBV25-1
TGTGCCAGCAGTGGTGCCCAGACAGGACTCGGAAACACCATATATTTT
CASSGAQTGLGNTIYF
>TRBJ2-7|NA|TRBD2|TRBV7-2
TGTGCCAGCAGCCCCCAGAACGGGGGAGGGCCGTCCTACGAGCAGTACTTC
CASSPQNGGGPSYEQYF
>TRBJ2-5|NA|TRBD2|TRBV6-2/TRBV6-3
TGTGCCAGCAGTTACGCGGGAGGGCCGTTAGAGACCCAGTACTTC
CASSYAGGPLETQYF
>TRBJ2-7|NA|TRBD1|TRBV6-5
TGTGCCAGCAGGACAGACAGGGGGCTGAACGAGCAGTACTTC
CASRTDRGLNEQYF
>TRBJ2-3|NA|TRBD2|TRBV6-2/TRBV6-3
TGTGCCAGCAGCCTAGCGGGAGGGGCAGATACGCAGTATTTT
CASSLAGGADTQYF
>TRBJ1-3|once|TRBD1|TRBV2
TGTGCCACTAAGATTACAGGGGACGGAAACACCATATATTTT
CATKITGDGNTIYF
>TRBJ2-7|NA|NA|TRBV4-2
TGTGCCAGCAGCCAAGATCTCGAGCAAGGGAGGCAGTACTTC
CASSQDLEQGRQYF
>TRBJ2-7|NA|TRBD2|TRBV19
TGTGCCAGTAGTATAGGAAGCGGGAGTATGTACGAGCAGTACTTC
CASSIGSGSMYEQYF
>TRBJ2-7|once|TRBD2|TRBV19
TGTGCCAGTAGTATTGGAGGGACTAGCCGCGAGCAGTACTTC
CASSIGGTSREQYF
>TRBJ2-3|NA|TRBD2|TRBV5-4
TGTGCCAGCAGCTTGGCCGGGCGGGCTAGCGGGAGTAGCACAGATACGCAGTATTTT
CASSLAGRASGSSTDTQYF
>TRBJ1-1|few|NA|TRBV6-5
TGTGCCAGCAGTTACTCGTTCCAGACGGGGGTAAGGGCTTTCTTT
CASSYSFQTGVRAFF
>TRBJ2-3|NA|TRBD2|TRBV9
TGTGCCAGCAGCACAGGGACTAGCACCCTCGGGGATACGCAGTATTTT
CASSTGTSTLGDTQYF
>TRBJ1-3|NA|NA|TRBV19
TGTGCCAGTAGAACAGACCAGGGGACTGGAAACACCATATATTTT
CASRTDQGTGNTIYF
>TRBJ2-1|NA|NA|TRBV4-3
TGCGCCAGCAGCCAAGATTGGATCGGCGGGGTGAGAGGCAATGAGCAGTTCTTC
CASSQDWIGGVRGNEQFF
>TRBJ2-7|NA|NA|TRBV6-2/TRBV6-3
TGTGCCAGCAGTTACAGGGGAAACAGGAACTCCTACGAGCAGTACTTC
CASSYRGNRNSYEQYF
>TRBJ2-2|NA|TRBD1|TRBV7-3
TGTGCCAGCAGCCAAGGACAGGGATGGGCAGGCGGGGAGCTGTTTTTT
CASSQGQGWAGGELFF